This T cell receptor (beta chain) is drawn from a study of identical twins. Turning to this clonotype: The antigen is undetermined.

Template switching (which added a universal primer site) was used, and cDNA carried unique molecular identifiers. TCRdb itself ran the 5' RACE reads through MiXCR, one entry per CDR3 protein. The sample yields 750,000 to 950,000 distinct CDR3 sequences, 12% seen once. Study-level points and caveats: Fewer insertions characterized abundant cord blood beta clonotypes, whereas memory repertoires showed none. Shared out-of-frame alpha sequences (those common to twins) showed excess low generation probability.

Per the germline V gene, CDR1 is MNHNS and CDR2 is SASEGT. CDR3 length equals 10 residues. V was cut by 10 bases and J by 7 bases, with 9 bases left in between. Another study also made use of these data, one on yellow fever vaccine responses in identical twins.

The V call is TRBV6-1, the J call TRBJ2-3; D is perhaps TRBD1 (7 bases). The TCR comes from a woman younger than 30 in good health. Material: PBMCs. The CDR3: CATGGNTQYF. The DNA of the CDR3 is TGTGCCACAGGGGGGAATACGCAGTATTTT.